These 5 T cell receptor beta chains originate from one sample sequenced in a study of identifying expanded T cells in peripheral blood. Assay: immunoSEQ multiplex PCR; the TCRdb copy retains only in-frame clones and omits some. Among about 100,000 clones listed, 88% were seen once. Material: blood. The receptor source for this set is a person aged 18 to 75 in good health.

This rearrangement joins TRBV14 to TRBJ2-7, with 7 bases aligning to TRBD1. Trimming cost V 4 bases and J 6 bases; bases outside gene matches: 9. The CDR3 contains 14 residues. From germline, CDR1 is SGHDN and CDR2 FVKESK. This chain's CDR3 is CASSLQTGISEQYF. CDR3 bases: TGTGCCAGCAGCCTGCAGACAGGGATAAGCGAGCAGTACTTC. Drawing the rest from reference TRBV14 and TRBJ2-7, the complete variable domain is EAGVTQFPSHSVIEKGQTVTLRCDPISGHDNLYWYRRVMGKEIKFLLHFVKESKQDESGMPNNRFLAERTGGTYSTLKVQPAELEDSGVYFCASSLQTGISEQYFGPGTRLTVT.

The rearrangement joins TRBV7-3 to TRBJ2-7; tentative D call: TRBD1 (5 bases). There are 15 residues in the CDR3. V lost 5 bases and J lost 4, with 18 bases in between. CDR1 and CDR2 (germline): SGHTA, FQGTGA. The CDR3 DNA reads TGTGCCAGCAGCCTCACGTGGGGCGTCGGATACGAGCAGTACTTC. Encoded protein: CASSLTWGVGYEQYF.

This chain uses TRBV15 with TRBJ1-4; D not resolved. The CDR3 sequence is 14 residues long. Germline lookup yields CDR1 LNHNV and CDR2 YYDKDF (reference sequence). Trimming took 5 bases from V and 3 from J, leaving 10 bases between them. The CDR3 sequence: CATSPGLANEKLFF. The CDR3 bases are TGTGCCACCAGCCCCGGACTTGCTAATGAAAAACTGTTTTTT.

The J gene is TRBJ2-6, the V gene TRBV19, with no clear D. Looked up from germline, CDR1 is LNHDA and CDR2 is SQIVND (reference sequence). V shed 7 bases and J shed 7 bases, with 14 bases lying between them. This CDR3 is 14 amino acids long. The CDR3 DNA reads TGTGCCAGTACCTATCAGGAACCTGCCAACGTCCTGACTTTC. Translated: CASTYQEPANVLTF.

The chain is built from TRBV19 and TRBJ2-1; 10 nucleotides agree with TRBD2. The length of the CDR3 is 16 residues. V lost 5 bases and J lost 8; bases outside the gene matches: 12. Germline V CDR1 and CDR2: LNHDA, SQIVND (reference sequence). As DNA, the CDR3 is TGTGCCAGTAGTCCATGGCGGAGCGGGGGGGTCGATGAGCAGTTCTTC. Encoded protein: CASSPWRSGGVDEQFF.